The rows below give T cell receptor beta chains drawn from one sample of a study of vaccination effects on CD4 cells after COVID-19. For these TCRs, the target antigens are not known. The protocol was immunoSEQ multiplex PCR, while the TCRdb copy is restricted to in-frame clones and leaves out a portion. The table has 70,000 or so clones, about 69% seen once. Sample: CD4+ T cells from PBMCs cultured with HIV peptides, taken before COVID-19 vaccination. All receptors come from a human donor who had a prior SARS-CoV-2 infection. Both conserved end residues are trimmed from each CDR3. D genes are given only for firm matches.

J gene	D gene	V gene	CDR3 protein
TRBJ1-2	-	TRBV18	ASSPVNQLFYGYT
TRBJ1-6	-	TRBV2	ASRARGSGNSPLH
TRBJ1-2	-	TRBV10-3	AVWGAGHSYGYT
TRBJ2-7	-	TRBV6-1	ASSELTSTTH
TRBJ2-1	-	TRBV11-1	ASSLVGGFEQF
TRBJ2-1	-	TRBV2	ASRQGSAYNEQF
TRBJ2-1	-	TRBV6-6	ASSPGDNEQF
TRBJ2-7	TRBD2	TRBV7-6	ASSLRLAGPGEQY
TRBJ1-2	TRBD1	TRBV25-1	ASSDRTGQGGYGYT
TRBJ1-4	-	TRBV3-1/TRBV3-2	ASSQVGQANEKLF
TRBJ1-6	TRBD1	TRBV7-2	ASSLDRGNSPLH
TRBJ2-1	TRBD2	TRBV15	ATSSGLAHNEQF
TRBJ2-3	TRBD2	TRBV5-1	ASSLGGGSTDTQY
TRBJ2-1	-	TRBV2	ASKGRSHEQF
TRBJ2-7	TRBD1	TRBV11-3	ASSFQQGEAYEQY
TRBJ1-1	TRBD1	TRBV29-1	SAPFGGQTFMNTEAF
TRBJ2-7	TRBD2	TRBV3-1/TRBV3-2	ASTGTSGAYEQY
TRBJ1-4	-	TRBV18	ASSPGALNEKLF
TRBJ2-7	TRBD2	TRBV7-2	ASSPRGERRVSYEQY
TRBJ2-3	-	TRBV4-3	ASSQDPRGTDTQY
TRBJ1-6	TRBD1	TRBV2	ASRKQGAMDSPLH
TRBJ1-5	-	TRBV15	ATSRARRESGGWGNQPQH
TRBJ1-1	TRBD1	TRBV18	ASSPGQGAGNTEAF
TRBJ2-7	TRBD1	TRBV27	ASSMTGGAEQY
TRBJ2-7	TRBD1	TRBV11-3	ASSLGQGFYEQY
TRBJ2-7	-	TRBV19	ASSITENYEQY
TRBJ2-1	TRBD2	TRBV13	ASSTKGLAAYNEQF
TRBJ2-7	-	TRBV29-1	SVGRIRDEQY